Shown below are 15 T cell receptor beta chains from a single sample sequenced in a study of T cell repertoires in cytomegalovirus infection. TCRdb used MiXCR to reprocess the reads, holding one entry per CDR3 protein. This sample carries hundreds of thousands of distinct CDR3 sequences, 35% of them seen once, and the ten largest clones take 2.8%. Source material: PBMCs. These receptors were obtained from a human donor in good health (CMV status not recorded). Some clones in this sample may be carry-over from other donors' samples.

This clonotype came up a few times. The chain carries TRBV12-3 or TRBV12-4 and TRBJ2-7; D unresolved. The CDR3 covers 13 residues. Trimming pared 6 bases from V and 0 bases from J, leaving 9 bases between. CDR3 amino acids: CASRLRPSYEQYF. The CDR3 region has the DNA TGTGCCAGCAGACTTCGGCCCTCCTACGAGCAGTACTTC.

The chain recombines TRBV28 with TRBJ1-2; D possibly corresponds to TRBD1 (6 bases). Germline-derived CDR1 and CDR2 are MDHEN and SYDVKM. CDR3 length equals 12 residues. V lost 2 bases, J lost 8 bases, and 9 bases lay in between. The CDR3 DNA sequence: TGTGCCAGCAGTTTAGGGGGCTGGGGCTACACCTTC. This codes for CASSLGGWGYTF.

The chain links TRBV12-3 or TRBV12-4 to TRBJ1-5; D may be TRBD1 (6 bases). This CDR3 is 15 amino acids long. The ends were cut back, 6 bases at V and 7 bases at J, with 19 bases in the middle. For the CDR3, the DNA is TGTGCCAGCAGAGGTGGGGGGGGGCTTGGGCAGCCCCAGCATTTT. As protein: CASRGGGGLGQPQHF.

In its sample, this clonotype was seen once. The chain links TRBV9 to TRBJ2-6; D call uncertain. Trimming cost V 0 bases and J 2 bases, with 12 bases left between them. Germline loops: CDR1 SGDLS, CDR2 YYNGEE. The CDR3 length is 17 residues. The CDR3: CASSVEGSPPGANVLTF. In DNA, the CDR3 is TGTGCCAGCAGCGTAGAGGGCAGCCCCCCTGGGGCCAACGTCCTGACTTTC.

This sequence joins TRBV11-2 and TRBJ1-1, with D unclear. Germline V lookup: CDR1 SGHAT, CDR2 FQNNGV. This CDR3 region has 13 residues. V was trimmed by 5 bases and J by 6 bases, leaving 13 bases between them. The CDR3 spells CASSRTTEAEAFF. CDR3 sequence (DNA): TGTGCCAGCAGCCGTACTACCGAGGCTGAAGCTTTCTTT.

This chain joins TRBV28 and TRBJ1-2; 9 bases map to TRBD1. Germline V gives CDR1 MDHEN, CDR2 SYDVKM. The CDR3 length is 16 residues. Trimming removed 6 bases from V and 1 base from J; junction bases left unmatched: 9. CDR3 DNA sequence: TGTGCCAGCAGGATCATAGGACAGGGGAATAACTATGGCTACACCTTC. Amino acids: CASRIIGQGNNYGYTF.

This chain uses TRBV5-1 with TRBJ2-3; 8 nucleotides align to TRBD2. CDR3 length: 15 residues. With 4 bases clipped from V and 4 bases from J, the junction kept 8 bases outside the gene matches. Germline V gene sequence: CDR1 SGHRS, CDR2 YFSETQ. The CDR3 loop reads CASSLGLVWPDTQYF. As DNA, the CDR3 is TGCGCCAGCAGCCTGGGACTAGTATGGCCAGATACGCAGTATTTT.

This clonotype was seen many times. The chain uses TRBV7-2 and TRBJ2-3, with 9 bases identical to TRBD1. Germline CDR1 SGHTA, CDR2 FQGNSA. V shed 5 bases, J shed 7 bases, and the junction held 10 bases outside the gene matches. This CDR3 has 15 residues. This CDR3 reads CASSLGTGKQNTQYF. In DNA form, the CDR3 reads TGTGCCAGCAGCCTCGGGACAGGGAAGCAGAATACGCAGTATTTT.

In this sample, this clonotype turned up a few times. This chain's CDR3 is CASSFHRGEQFF. Here the CDR3 DNA reads TGTGCCAGCAGTTTCCACCGAGGTGAGCAGTTCTTC. The chain uses TRBV27 and TRBJ2-1; D unclear. Germline V CDR1 and CDR2: MNHEY, SMNVEV (reference sequence). Trimming removed 3 bases from V and 9 bases from J, with 9 bases in between. The length of the CDR3 is 12 residues.

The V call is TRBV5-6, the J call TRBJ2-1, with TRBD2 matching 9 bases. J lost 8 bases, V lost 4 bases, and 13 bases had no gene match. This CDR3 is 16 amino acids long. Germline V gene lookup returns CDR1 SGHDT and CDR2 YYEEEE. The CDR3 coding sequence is TGTGCCAGCAGCCTGGCAGGCGGGAGGGCCAAAGATGAGCAGTTCTTC. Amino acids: CASSLAGGRAKDEQFF.

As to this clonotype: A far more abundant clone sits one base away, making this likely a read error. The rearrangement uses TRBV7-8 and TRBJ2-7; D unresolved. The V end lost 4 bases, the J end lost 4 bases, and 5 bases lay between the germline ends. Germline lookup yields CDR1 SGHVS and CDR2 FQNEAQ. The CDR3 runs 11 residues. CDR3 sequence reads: CASSSWYEQYF. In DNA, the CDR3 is TGTGCCAGCAGCTCCTGGTACGAGCAGTACTTC.

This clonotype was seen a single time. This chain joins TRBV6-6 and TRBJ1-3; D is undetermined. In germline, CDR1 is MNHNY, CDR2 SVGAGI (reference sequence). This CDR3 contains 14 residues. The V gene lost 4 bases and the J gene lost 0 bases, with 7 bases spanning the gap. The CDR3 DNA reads TGTGCCAGCAGTTTTGGGGACTCTGGAAACACCATATATTTT. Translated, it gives CASSFGDSGNTIYF.

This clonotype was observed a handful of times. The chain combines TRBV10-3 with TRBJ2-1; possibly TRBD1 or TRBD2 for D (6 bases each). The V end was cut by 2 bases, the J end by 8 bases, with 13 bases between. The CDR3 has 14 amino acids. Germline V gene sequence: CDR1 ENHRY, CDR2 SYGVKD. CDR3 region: CAISETGAGDEQFF. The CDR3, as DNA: TGTGCCATCAGTGAGACGGGGGCCGGGGATGAGCAGTTCTTC.

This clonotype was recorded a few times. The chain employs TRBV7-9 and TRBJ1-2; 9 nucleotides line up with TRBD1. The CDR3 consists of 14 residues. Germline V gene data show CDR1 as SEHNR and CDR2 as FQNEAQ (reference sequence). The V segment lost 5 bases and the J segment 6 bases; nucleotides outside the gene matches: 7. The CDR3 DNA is TGTGCCAGCAGCGGAACAGGGGGCGCGGATGGCTACACCTTC. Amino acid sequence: CASSGTGGADGYTF.

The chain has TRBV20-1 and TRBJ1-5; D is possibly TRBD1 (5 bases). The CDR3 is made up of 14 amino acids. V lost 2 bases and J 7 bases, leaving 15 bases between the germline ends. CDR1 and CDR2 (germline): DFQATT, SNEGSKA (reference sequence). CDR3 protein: CSARLGTGNQPQHF. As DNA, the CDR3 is TGCAGTGCTAGATTAGGGACTGGGAACCAGCCCCAGCATTTT.